Below, 28 T cell receptor beta chains from the same sample are listed, as sequenced in a study of shared clonotypes between healthy human individuals. Sequencing used immunoSEQ multiplex PCR; TCRdb keeps in-frame clones, though not all of them. This sample yields millions of clones, of which approximately 95% are seen a single time; roughly 0.13% belongs to the top ten. The sequencing sample was made of naive CD4+ T cells sorted from blood. Specified subset: CD45RA+ positively selected. The receptor set was obtained from a man between 18 and 29 years old in good health.

This chain links TRBV5-4 with TRBJ2-3; maybe TRBD1 (5 bases). V dropped 0 bases and J dropped 2 bases, with 7 bases sitting between them. The CDR3 has 14 residues. Per germline, CDR1 SGHNT and CDR2 YYREEE (reference sequence). The CDR3 nucleotides read TGTGCCAGCAGCTTGGAGACAGTCACAGATACGCAGTATTTT. Protein sequence: CASSLETVTDTQYF. Full variable domain (missing parts from reference TRBV5-4 and TRBJ2-3): ETGVTQSPTHLIKTRGQQVTLRCSSQSGHNTVSWYQQALGQGPQFIFQYYREEENGRGNFPPRFSGLQFPNYSSELNVNALELDDSALYLCASSLETVTDTQYFGPGTRLTVL.

The CDR3 loop reads CASGFGTSGSTDTQYF. The CDR3 DNA reads TGTGCTAGTGGTTTCGGGACTAGCGGGAGCACAGATACGCAGTATTTT. This sequence joins TRBV12-5 and TRBJ2-3; TRBD2 agrees at 12 bases. This CDR3 comprises 16 residues. V lost 3 bases and J lost 0; bases outside the gene matches: 1. In germline, CDR1 is LGHNT, CDR2 FRNRAP.

This chain uses TRBV5-1 with TRBJ1-1; the D is unclear. The CDR3 has 13 residues. V lost 3 bases to trimming and J lost 0 bases, with 6 bases between them. Looked up from germline, CDR1 is SGHRS and CDR2 is YFSETQ. The CDR3 DNA reads as TGCGCCAGCAGCTCCGCAGTGAACACTGAAGCTTTCTTT. This translates into CASSSAVNTEAFF. Variable domain in full (rest from reference TRBV5-1 and TRBJ1-1): KAGVTQTPRYLIKTRGQQVTLSCSPISGHRSVSWYQQTPGQGLQFLFEYFSETQRNKGNFPGRFSGRQFSNSRSEMNVSTLELGDSALYLCASSSAVNTEAFFGQGTRLTVV.

The CDR3 loop reads CASSLSGGPATPLHF. The CDR3 bases are TGTGCCAGCAGCTTATCAGGGGGGCCGGCTACACCCCTCCACTTT. The genes are TRBV7-9 and TRBJ1-6, with TRBD1 identical over 7 bases. V dropped 2 bases and J dropped 11; count of bases not matched to a gene: 9. CDR1 SEHNR and CDR2 FQNEAQ come from the germline V gene (reference sequence). This CDR3 is 15 amino acids long.

The chain recombines TRBV2 with TRBJ2-2; the D gene is possibly TRBD2 (5 bases). Germline V gene lookup returns CDR1 SNHLY and CDR2 FYNNEI. CDR3 length equals 16 residues. Trimming cost V 6 bases and J 8 bases, with 22 bases left between them. The CDR3: CASSLPGTGGPGELFF. For the CDR3, the DNA is TGTGCCAGCAGCCTACCGGGCACCGGAGGCCCGGGGGAGCTGTTTTTT. Full variable domain (remainder filled in from reference TRBV2 and TRBJ2-2): EPEVTQTPSHQVTQMGQEVILRCVPISNHLYFYWYRQILGQKVEFLVSFYNNEISEKSEIFDDQFSVERPDGSNFTLKIRSTKLEDSAMYFCASSLPGTGGPGELFFGEGSRLTVL.

The CDR3 region has the DNA TGTGCCAGCAGTTCACAGGGTTTCAATCAGCCCCAGCATTTT. This encodes CASSSQGFNQPQHF. The genes are TRBV27 and TRBJ1-5; D possibly corresponds to TRBD1 (6 bases). V lost 4 bases, J lost 3 bases, and 10 bases lay in between. From germline, CDR1 is MNHEY and CDR2 SMNVEV (reference sequence). The CDR3 has 14 amino acids.

This rearrangement joins TRBV6-6 to TRBJ2-3; D unresolved. Germline values: CDR1 MNHNY, CDR2 SVGAGI (reference sequence). V was shortened by 0 bases and J by 5 bases, with 9 bases between the two germline ends. This CDR3 comprises 14 residues. The CDR3, as DNA: TGTGCCAGCAGTTACTCCCCGGACGGAGATACGCAGTATTTT. Protein sequence: CASSYSPDGDTQYF.

This clone occurred once. The chain links TRBV10-1 to TRBJ1-1, with D possibly TRBD1 on 6 matching bases. V was cut by 0 bases and J by 10 bases, with 15 bases left in between. Germline V lookup: CDR1 WNHNN, CDR2 SYGVQD (reference sequence). This CDR3 spans 14 amino acids. CDR3 residues: CASSESSWGPSAFF. The CDR3 region has the DNA TGCGCCAGCAGTGAGTCGTCGTGGGGGCCATCAGCTTTCTTT.

The rearrangement uses TRBV2 and TRBJ1-2; D remains unclear. The CDR3 is made up of 13 amino acids. The germline V and J ends were trimmed by 3 bases and 5 bases, with 10 bases remaining between them. Per the germline V gene, CDR1 is SNHLY and CDR2 is FYNNEI. DNA for the CDR3: TGTGCCAGCAGTGACTGGCAGACATATGGCTACACCTTC. Its translation: CASSDWQTYGYTF.

This clone was detected once. The chain combines TRBV6-1 with TRBJ2-5; D may be TRBD2 (7 bases). Germline V CDR1 and CDR2: MNHNS, SASEGT. CDR3 length equals 14 residues. V lost 7 bases and J lost 4, with 16 bases in between. The CDR3 region has the DNA TGTGCCAGCAAGGGGGGGCCAGGGCGAGAGACCCAGTACTTC. Protein: CASKGGPGRETQYF.

J is TRBJ2-3 and V is TRBV2, with 10 bases identical to TRBD2. With 7 bases clipped from V and 4 bases from J, the junction kept 8 bases outside the gene matches. Germline V gives CDR1 SNHLY, CDR2 FYNNEI. The CDR3 runs 15 residues. The CDR3 nucleotides read TGTGCCAGCATACGTAGCGGGGGGCCCCCAGATACGCAGTATTTT. This codes for CASIRSGGPPDTQYF.

The chain links TRBV6-5 to TRBJ1-5; D call uncertain. V was clipped by 6 bases and J by 6 bases, with 12 bases between them. CDR3 length equals 13 residues. Germline assignment: CDR1 MNHEY and CDR2 SVGAGI. The CDR3 region has the DNA TGTGCCAGCAGATATGGTTTAGGTCAGCCCCAGCATTTT. This codes for CASRYGLGQPQHF.

The rearrangement uses TRBV11-2 and TRBJ1-1; unclear D gene. The CDR3 is 14 amino acids. The V gene lost 1 base and the J gene lost 1 base, with 7 bases spanning the gap. In germline, CDR1 is SGHAT, CDR2 FQNNGV. CDR3 sequence: CASSLGQKNTEAFF. CDR3 nucleotide sequence: TGTGCCAGCAGCTTAGGTCAGAAGAACACTGAAGCTTTCTTT.

The genes are TRBV6-5 and TRBJ2-4; D is undetermined. The V gene's germline CDR1 is MNHEY and CDR2 SVGAGI. The CDR3 runs 13 residues. The V end lost 7 bases, the J end lost 0 bases, and 7 bases lay between the germline ends. Here the CDR3 reads CASKDLAKNIQYF. CDR3 bases: TGTGCCAGCAAAGACCTAGCCAAAAACATTCAGTACTTC.

V is TRBV6-5 and J is TRBJ2-1; no clear D. The CDR3 contains 12 residues. V lost 2 bases, J lost 8 bases, and 7 bases lay in between. From germline, CDR1 is MNHEY and CDR2 SVGAGI. The chain's CDR3 is CASSYRFDEQFF. The CDR3 nucleotides are TGTGCCAGCAGTTACCGGTTTGATGAGCAGTTCTTC.

The V call is TRBV2, the J call TRBJ1-4; D uncertain. CDR1 is SNHLY, CDR2 FYNNEI, per germline. The CDR3 contains 15 residues. V shed 2 bases and J shed 5 bases, with 12 bases lying between them. CDR3 sequence reads: CASSETGVGNEKLFF. The CDR3 DNA reads TGTGCCAGCAGTGAAACGGGTGTTGGGAATGAAAAACTGTTTTTT. The full variable domain, rest sourced from reference TRBV2 and TRBJ1-4, is EPEVTQTPSHQVTQMGQEVILRCVPISNHLYFYWYRQILGQKVEFLVSFYNNEISEKSEIFDDQFSVERPDGSNFTLKIRSTKLEDSAMYFCASSETGVGNEKLFFGSGTQLSVL.

This chain joins TRBV7-2 and TRBJ2-5, with TRBD2 identical over 10 bases. The V segment lost 6 bases and the J segment 5 bases; nucleotides outside the gene matches: 6. CDR1 and CDR2 (germline): SGHTA, FQGNSA. The CDR3 has 14 amino acids. In DNA, the CDR3 is TGTGCCAGCAGTTTGGGACTAGCGATGGAGACCCAGTACTTC. Translation gives CASSLGLAMETQYF.

The V gene is TRBV28, the J gene TRBJ1-1; D is unresolved. The CDR3 is 13 amino acids. Per the germline V gene, CDR1 is MDHEN and CDR2 is SYDVKM. The ends were cut back, 8 bases at V and 0 bases at J, with 10 bases in the middle. The CDR3 sequence: CASLPTVNTEAFF. As DNA, the CDR3 is TGTGCCAGCTTGCCGACGGTGAACACTGAAGCTTTCTTT.

The chain uses TRBV28 and TRBJ2-5; D uncertain. CDR1 is MDHEN, CDR2 SYDVKM, per germline. V dropped 6 bases and J dropped 5 bases, with 16 bases sitting between them. The CDR3 sequence is 14 residues long. The CDR3 region is CASSLSPSRETQYF. The CDR3 DNA reads as TGTGCCAGCAGCCTCAGCCCAAGCCGGGAGACCCAGTACTTC. Based on the CDR3 plus reference TRBV28 and TRBJ2-5, the full variable domain is DVKVTQSSRYLVKRTGEKVFLECVQDMDHENMFWYRQDPGLGLRLIYFSYDVKMKEKGDIPEGYSVSREKKERFSLILESASTNQTSMYLCASSLSPSRETQYFGPGTRLLVL.

J is TRBJ1-5 and V is TRBV6-1; 10 bases agree with TRBD1. With 6 bases clipped from V and 6 bases from J, the junction kept 5 bases outside the gene matches. Germline V gene data show CDR1 as MNHNS and CDR2 as SASEGT. CDR3 length: 14 residues. The CDR3 spells CASRNDRGPQPQHF. The CDR3 bases are TGTGCCAGCAGAAACGACAGGGGGCCTCAGCCCCAGCATTTT.

This chain joins TRBV6-1 and TRBJ2-4; D is uncertain. The CDR3 is 14 amino acids. Trimming cost V 2 bases and J 0 bases, with 5 bases left between them. Germline V gene sequence: CDR1 MNHNS, CDR2 SASEGT. The CDR3 DNA follows: TGTGCCAGCAGTGAACAGGTAGCCAAAAACATTCAGTACTTC. It encodes CASSEQVAKNIQYF.

Details on this clone: This CDR3 is also generated by other DNA sequences in the sample. The genes are TRBV18 and TRBJ1-5, with no clear D. The V end lost 2 bases, the J end lost 0 bases, and 5 bases lay between the germline ends. This CDR3 is 14 amino acids long. The germline CDR1 and CDR2 sequences are KGHSH and LQKENI. CDR3 sequence: CASSPGVSNQPQHF. In nucleotides, the CDR3 is TGTGCCAGCTCACCAGGGGTTAGCAATCAGCCCCAGCATTTT.

V is TRBV10-1 and J is TRBJ1-5, with 10 bases lining up with TRBD1. Trimming removed 0 bases from V and 0 bases from J; junction bases left unmatched: 17. The CDR3 has 22 residues. CDR1 is WNHNN and CDR2 is SYGVQD in the germline V gene (reference sequence). CDR3 region: CASSESKSRDRGDSHSNQPQHF. CDR3 nucleotide sequence: TGCGCCAGCAGTGAGTCGAAGTCTCGGGACAGGGGCGATTCTCATAGCAATCAGCCCCAGCATTTT.

This chain connects TRBV7-2 to TRBJ2-7; the match to TRBD1 covers 7 bases. V was pared by 5 bases and J by 6 bases, with 16 bases of the junction left unmatched. Germline V gene data show CDR1 as SGHTA and CDR2 as FQGNSA. The CDR3 loop spans 16 amino acids. The CDR3 sequence: CASSPIGQAGSFEQYF. The DNA of the CDR3 is TGTGCCAGCAGCCCTATCGGACAGGCTGGATCGTTCGAGCAGTACTTC.

J is TRBJ1-3 and V is TRBV5-1; D ambiguous. The CDR3 extends over 15 amino acids. With 0 bases removed from V and 4 bases from J, the gap between germline ends came to 11 bases. Germline CDR1 is SGHRS and CDR2 is YFSETQ. CDR3 sequence reads: CASSLEHPNGNTIYF. The CDR3 DNA reads TGCGCCAGCAGCTTGGAACATCCTAACGGAAACACCATATATTTT.

The table lists this clone with a few counts. This CDR3 is also generated by other DNA sequences in the sample. The chain carries TRBV28 and TRBJ2-7; D unresolved. CDR3 length: 13 amino acids. V was shortened by 2 bases and J by 2 bases, with 7 bases between the two germline ends. Per the germline V gene, CDR1 is MDHEN and CDR2 is SYDVKM. CDR3 protein: CASSLGSTYEQYF. CDR3 DNA sequence: TGTGCCAGCAGTTTAGGCAGCACCTACGAGCAGTACTTC. The full variable domain, rest sourced from reference TRBV28 and TRBJ2-7, is DVKVTQSSRYLVKRTGEKVFLECVQDMDHENMFWYRQDPGLGLRLIYFSYDVKMKEKGDIPEGYSVSREKKERFSLILESASTNQTSMYLCASSLGSTYEQYFGPGTRLTVT.

The CDR3 protein is CAISDGVASDTQYF. CDR3 bases: TGTGCCATCAGTGATGGAGTAGCGTCAGATACGCAGTATTTT. The chain combines TRBV10-3 with TRBJ2-3, with D perhaps TRBD2 (5 bases). Germline V gene data show CDR1 as ENHRY and CDR2 as SYGVKD. CDR3 size: 14 residues. Trimming stripped 3 bases from V and 4 bases from J, with 11 bases between.

This chain links TRBV6-1 with TRBJ2-7, with TRBD1 as a possible D gene (8 bases). This CDR3 spans 14 amino acids. Looked up from germline, CDR1 is MNHNS and CDR2 is SASEGT. The germline V and J ends were trimmed by 2 bases and 6 bases, with 14 bases remaining between them. In nucleotides, the CDR3 is TGTGCCAGCAGTGAAAACAACAGGGGGGGCGAGCAGTACTTC. Its translation is CASSENNRGGEQYF.